The T cell receptor (beta chain) under discussion was sequenced for a study of blood T cell repertoires in COVID-19. Overall study context: PBMCs, B-cell-depleted T cells, or T cells were the source of the cDNA or gDNA that made up the material.

Some clones are missing from TCRdb's copy, which holds only in-frame ones; the method was immunoSEQ multiplex PCR. The sample carries roughly 100,000 clones, 80% to 90% recorded once. The receptor was derived from a man between 35 and 55 years old with active or convalescent COVID-19. Sample: peripheral blood.

The CDR3 loop reads CASSVEPWSITGELFF. CDR3 bases: TGTGCCAGCAGCGTAGAGCCGTGGTCGATCACCGGGGAGCTGTTTTTT. The chain has TRBV9 and TRBJ2-2; D not certain. The germline CDR1 and CDR2 sequences are SGDLS and YYNGEE. V lost 0 bases to trimming and J lost 4 bases, with 13 bases between them. The CDR3 has 16 amino acids.